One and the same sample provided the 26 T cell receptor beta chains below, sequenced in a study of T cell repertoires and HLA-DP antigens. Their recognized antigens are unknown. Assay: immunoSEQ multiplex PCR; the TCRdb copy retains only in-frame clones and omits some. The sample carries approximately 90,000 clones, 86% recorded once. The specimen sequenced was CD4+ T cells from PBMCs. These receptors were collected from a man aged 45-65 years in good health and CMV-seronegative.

The CDR3 loop reads CASGHNRGGTEAFF. The CDR3 nucleotides are TGTGCCAGCGGTCATAACAGGGGTGGCACTGAAGCTTTCTTT. The V gene is TRBV27, the J gene TRBJ1-1, with TRBD1 identical over 7 bases. This CDR3 is 14 amino acids long. Per the germline V gene, CDR1 is MNHEY and CDR2 is SMNVEV (reference sequence). J was trimmed by 4 bases and V by 8 bases; bases with no gene match: 10.

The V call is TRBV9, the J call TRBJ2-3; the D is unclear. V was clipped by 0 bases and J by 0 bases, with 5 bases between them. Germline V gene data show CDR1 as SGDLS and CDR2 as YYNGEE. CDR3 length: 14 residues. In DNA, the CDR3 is TGTGCCAGCAGCGTAGCGGCGAGCACAGATACGCAGTATTTT. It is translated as CASSVAASTDTQYF.

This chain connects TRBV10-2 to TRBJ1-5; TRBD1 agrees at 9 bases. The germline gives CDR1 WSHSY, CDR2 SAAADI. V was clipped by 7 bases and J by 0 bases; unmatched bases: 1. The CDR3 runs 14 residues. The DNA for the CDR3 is TGCGCCAGCAAGGGACAGGGTAGCAATCAGCCCCAGCATTTT. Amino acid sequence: CASKGQGSNQPQHF.

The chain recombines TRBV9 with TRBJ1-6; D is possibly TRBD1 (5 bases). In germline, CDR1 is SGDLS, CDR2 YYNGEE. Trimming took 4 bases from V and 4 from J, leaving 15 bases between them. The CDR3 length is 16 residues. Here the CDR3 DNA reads TGTGCCAGCAGCCCCGGGGTATCAGGGTATAATTCACCCCTCCACTTT. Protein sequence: CASSPGVSGYNSPLHF.

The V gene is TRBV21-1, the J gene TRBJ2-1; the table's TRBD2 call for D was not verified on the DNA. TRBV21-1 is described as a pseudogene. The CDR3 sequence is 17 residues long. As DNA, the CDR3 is TGTGCCAGCAGCACGGTGGACGGCGGACTAGTTCTGCATGAGCAGTTCTTC. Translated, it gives CASSTVDGGLVLHEQFF.

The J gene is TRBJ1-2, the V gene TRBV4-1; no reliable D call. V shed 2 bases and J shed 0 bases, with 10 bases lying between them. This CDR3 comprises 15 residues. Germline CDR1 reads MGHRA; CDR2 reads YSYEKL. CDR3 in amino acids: CASSQSELTNYGYTF. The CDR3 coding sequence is TGCGCCAGCAGCCAATCAGAGCTTACTAACTATGGCTACACCTTC.

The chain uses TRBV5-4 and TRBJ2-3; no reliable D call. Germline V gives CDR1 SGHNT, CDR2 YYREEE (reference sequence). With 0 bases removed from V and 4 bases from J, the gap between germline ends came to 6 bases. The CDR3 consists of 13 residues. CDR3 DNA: TGTGCCAGCAGCTTGGATGCGGCAGATACGCAGTATTTT. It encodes CASSLDAADTQYF.

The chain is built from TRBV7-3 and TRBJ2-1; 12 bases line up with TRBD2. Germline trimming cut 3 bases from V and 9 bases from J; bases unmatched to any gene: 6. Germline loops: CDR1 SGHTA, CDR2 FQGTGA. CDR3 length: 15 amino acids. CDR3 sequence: CASSFSSGGAGEQFF. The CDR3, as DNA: TGTGCCAGCAGCTTCTCTAGCGGGGGGGCCGGTGAGCAGTTCTTC.

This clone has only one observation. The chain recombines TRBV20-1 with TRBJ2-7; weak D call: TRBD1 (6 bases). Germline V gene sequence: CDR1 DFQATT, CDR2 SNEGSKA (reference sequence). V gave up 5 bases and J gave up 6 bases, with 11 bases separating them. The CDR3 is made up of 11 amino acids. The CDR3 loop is CSAYTGLEQYF. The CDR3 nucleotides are TGCAGTGCTTACACAGGGCTCGAGCAGTACTTC.

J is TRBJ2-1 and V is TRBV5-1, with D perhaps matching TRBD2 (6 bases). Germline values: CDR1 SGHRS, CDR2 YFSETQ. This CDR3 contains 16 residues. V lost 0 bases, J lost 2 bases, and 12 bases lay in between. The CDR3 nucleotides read TGCGCCAGCAGCTTGGCCATCGGGAGCGCCTACAATGAGCAGTTCTTC. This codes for CASSLAIGSAYNEQFF. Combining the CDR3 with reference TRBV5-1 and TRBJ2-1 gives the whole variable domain KAGVTQTPRYLIKTRGQQVTLSCSPISGHRSVSWYQQTPGQGLQFLFEYFSETQRNKGNFPGRFSGRQFSNSRSEMNVSTLELGDSALYLCASSLAIGSAYNEQFFGPGTRLTVL.

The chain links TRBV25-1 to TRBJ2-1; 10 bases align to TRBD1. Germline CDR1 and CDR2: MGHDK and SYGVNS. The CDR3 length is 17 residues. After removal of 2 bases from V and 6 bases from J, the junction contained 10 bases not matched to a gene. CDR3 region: CASSEATGTGASNEQFF. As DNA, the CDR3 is TGTGCCAGCAGTGAAGCTACCGGGACAGGGGCAAGCAATGAGCAGTTCTTC.

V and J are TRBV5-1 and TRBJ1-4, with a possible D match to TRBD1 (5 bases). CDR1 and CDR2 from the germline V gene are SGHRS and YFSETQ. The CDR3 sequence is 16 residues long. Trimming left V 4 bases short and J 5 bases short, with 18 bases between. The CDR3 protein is CASSLLGDLGNEKLFF. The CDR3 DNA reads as TGCGCCAGCAGCCTCCTGGGGGATCTGGGGAATGAAAAACTGTTTTTT. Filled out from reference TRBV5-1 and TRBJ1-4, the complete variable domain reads KAGVTQTPRYLIKTRGQQVTLSCSPISGHRSVSWYQQTPGQGLQFLFEYFSETQRNKGNFPGRFSGRQFSNSRSEMNVSTLELGDSALYLCASSLLGDLGNEKLFFGSGTQLSVL.

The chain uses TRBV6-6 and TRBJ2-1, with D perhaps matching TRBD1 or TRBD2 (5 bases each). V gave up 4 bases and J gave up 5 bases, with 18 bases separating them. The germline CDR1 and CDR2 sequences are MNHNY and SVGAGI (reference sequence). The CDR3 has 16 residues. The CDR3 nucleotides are TGTGCCAGCAGTTCGGGGCCTCGACAGAATAACAATGAGCAGTTCTTC. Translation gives CASSSGPRQNNNEQFF.

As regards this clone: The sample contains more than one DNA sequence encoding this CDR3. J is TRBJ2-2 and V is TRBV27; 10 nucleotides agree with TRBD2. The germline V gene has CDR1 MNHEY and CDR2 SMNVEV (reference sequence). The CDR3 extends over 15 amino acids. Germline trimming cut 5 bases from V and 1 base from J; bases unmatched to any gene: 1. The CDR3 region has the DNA TGTGCCAGCAGTCCTAGCGGGAGGAACACCGGGGAGCTGTTTTTT. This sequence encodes CASSPSGRNTGELFF.

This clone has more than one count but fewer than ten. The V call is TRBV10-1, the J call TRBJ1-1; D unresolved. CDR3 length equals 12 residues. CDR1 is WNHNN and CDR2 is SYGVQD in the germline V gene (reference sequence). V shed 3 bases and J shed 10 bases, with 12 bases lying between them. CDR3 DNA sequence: TGCGCCAGCAGTGATGGGAGGGCTCGAGCTTTCTTT. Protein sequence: CASSDGRARAFF.

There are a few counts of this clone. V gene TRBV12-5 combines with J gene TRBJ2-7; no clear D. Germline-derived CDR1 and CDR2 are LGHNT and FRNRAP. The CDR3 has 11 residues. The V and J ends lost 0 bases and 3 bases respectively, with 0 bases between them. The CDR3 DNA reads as TGTGCTAGTGGTTTGGTCTACGAGCAGTACTTC. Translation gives CASGLVYEQYF.

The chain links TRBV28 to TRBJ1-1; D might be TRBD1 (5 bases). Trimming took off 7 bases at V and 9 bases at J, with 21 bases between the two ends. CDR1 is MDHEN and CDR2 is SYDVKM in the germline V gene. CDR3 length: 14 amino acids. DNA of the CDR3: TGTGCCAGCACCCAGCCGGGACTCAAAGAAAAAGCTTTCTTT. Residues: CASTQPGLKEKAFF.

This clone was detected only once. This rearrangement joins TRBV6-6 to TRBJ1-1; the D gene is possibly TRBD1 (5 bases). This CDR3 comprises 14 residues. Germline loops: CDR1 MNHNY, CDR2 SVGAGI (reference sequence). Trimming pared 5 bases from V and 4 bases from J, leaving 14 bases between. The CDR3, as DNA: TGTGCCAGCAGTGGGACCCAACGATCCACTGAAGCTTTCTTT. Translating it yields CASSGTQRSTEAFF.

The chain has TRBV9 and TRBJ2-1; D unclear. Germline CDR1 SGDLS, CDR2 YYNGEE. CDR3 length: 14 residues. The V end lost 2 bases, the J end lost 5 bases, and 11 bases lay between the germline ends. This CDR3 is CASSVSHKDNEQFF. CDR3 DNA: TGTGCCAGCAGCGTGAGCCACAAGGACAATGAGCAGTTCTTC.

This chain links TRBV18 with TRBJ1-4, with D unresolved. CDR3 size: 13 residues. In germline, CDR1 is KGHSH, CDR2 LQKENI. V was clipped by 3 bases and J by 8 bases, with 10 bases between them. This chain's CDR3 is CASSPGLEEKLFF. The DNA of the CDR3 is TGTGCCAGCTCACCGGGGTTGGAAGAAAAACTGTTTTTT.

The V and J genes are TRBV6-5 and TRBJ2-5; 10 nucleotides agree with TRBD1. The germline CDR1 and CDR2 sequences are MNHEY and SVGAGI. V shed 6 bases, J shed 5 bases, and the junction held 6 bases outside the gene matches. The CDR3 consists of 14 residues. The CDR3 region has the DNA TGTGCCAGCAGACTTGACAGGGGGCGGGAGACCCAGTACTTC. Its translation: CASRLDRGRETQYF.

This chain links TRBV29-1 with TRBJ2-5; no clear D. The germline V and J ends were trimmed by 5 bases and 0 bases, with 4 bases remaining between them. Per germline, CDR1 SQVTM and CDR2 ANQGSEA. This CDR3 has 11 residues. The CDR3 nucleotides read TGCAGCGTTTACAACCAAGAGACCCAGTACTTC. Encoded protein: CSVYNQETQYF.

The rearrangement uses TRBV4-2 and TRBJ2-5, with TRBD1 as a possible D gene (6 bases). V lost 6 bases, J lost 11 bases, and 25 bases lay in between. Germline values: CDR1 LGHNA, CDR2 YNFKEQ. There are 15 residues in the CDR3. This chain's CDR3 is CASSLGDRLGEGQYF. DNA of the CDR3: TGTGCCAGCAGTCTCGGTGACAGGCTTGGAGAGGGGCAGTACTTC.

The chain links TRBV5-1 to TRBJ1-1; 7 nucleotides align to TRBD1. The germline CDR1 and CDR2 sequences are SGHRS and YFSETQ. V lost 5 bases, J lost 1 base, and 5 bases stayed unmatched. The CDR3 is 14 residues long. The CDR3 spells CASRGRTGNTEAFF. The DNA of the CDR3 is TGCGCCAGCAGGGGTCGGACAGGGAACACTGAAGCTTTCTTT.

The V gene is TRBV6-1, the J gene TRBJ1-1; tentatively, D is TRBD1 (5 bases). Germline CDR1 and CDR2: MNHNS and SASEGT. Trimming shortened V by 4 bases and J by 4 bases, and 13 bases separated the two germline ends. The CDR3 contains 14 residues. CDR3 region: CASSARGGSTEAFF. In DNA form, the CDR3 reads TGTGCCAGCAGTGCAAGGGGAGGGAGCACTGAAGCTTTCTTT.

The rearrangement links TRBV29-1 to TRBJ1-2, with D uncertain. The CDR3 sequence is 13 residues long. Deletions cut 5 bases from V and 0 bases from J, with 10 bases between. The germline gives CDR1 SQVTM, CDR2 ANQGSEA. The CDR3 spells CSVTGQTNYGYTF. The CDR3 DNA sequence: TGCAGCGTTACGGGTCAAACTAACTATGGCTACACCTTC.